Shown below are 14 T cell receptor beta chains from a single sample sequenced in a study of post-analysis software for immune sequencing data. Their recognized antigens are unknown. Sequencing libraries made from TCR beta cDNA carried unique molecular identifiers. MiXCR, applied by TCRdb to the PCR reads, yields one record per CDR3 protein. The sample yields approximately 630,000 distinct CDR3 sequences, 59% seen once. General study results and limits: Comparison of patients with controls showed roughly five TRBV segments more frequent in patients, TRBV5-6, TRBV5-1 and TRBV20-1 among them.

The specimen was blood. These receptors came from a girl aged 2 to 10 with multiple sclerosis.

The rearrangement joins TRBV7-2 to TRBJ2-5, with D unresolved. This CDR3 spans 15 amino acids. The germline CDR1 and CDR2 sequences are SGHTA and FQGNSA. The V end lost 3 bases, the J end lost 3 bases, and 14 bases lay between the germline ends. The CDR3 DNA reads as TGTGCCAGCAGCTTTTACACCCGCCGGGAAGAGACCCAGTACTTC. Translated, it gives CASSFYTRREETQYF.

The genes are TRBV12-3 or TRBV12-4 and TRBJ2-5; D is perhaps TRBD2 (6 bases). V was pared by 8 bases and J by 4 bases, with 14 bases between. The CDR3 has 13 residues. CDR3 nucleotides: TGTGCCAGCTTGGAGGGGATCGGAGAGACCCAGTACTTC. It encodes CASLEGIGETQYF.

This sequence joins TRBV28 and TRBJ2-7, with 9 positions matching TRBD2. V was clipped by 4 bases and J by 3 bases; unmatched bases: 4. There are 14 residues in the CDR3. CDR1 and CDR2 from the germline V gene are MDHEN and SYDVKM. The CDR3 nucleotides are TGTGCCAGCAGTTATAGCGGGGGCCGCTACGAGCAGTACTTC. Translating it yields CASSYSGGRYEQYF.

This clonotype was found a few times. The chain joins TRBV5-1 to TRBJ2-2; D unresolved. V lost 2 bases to trimming and J lost 1 base, with 9 bases between them. Germline V gene sequence: CDR1 SGHRS, CDR2 YFSETQ. The CDR3 has 15 residues. CDR3 amino acids: CASSLSAENTGELFF. The CDR3, as DNA: TGCGCCAGCAGCTTAAGTGCGGAGAACACCGGGGAGCTGTTTTTT. The full variable domain, with the rest looked up from reference TRBV5-1 and TRBJ2-2, is KAGVTQTPRYLIKTRGQQVTLSCSPISGHRSVSWYQQTPGQGLQFLFEYFSETQRNKGNFPGRFSGRQFSNSRSEMNVSTLELGDSALYLCASSLSAENTGELFFGEGSRLTVL.

The chain has TRBV10-3 and TRBJ1-5, with D maybe TRBD1 (6 bases). This CDR3 has 16 amino acids. The ends were cut back, 5 bases at V and 3 bases at J, with 17 bases in the middle. In germline, CDR1 is ENHRY, CDR2 SYGVKD. The CDR3 here is CAISPTIQGANQPQHF. CDR3 nucleotide sequence: TGTGCCATCAGTCCTACTATACAGGGTGCCAATCAGCCCCAGCATTTT.

V usage is TRBV5-1 and J usage is TRBJ2-1; 12 bases are a match to TRBD2. Trimming took 4 bases from V and 11 from J; bases not matched to a gene: 7. The CDR3 covers 14 residues. Germline loops: CDR1 SGHRS, CDR2 YFSETQ. CDR3 in DNA: TGCGCCAGCAGCATCGGACTAGCGGGAAAGCAGCAGTTCTTC. It is translated as CASSIGLAGKQQFF.

J is TRBJ1-1 and V is TRBV6-5; the match to TRBD1 covers 7 bases. The V gene end was trimmed by 1 base and the J gene end by 0 bases; junction bases not matched to a gene: 5. CDR3 length: 16 residues. Per the germline V gene, CDR1 is MNHEY and CDR2 is SVGAGI. Here the CDR3 DNA reads TGTGCCAGCAGTTACTTTGGGACAGCCATGAACACTGAAGCTTTCTTT. Amino acid sequence: CASSYFGTAMNTEAFF.

The gene calls are TRBV20-1 and TRBJ2-7; 7 bases are a match to TRBD1. V gave up 5 bases and J gave up 4 bases; unmatched junction bases: 11. Germline CDR1 and CDR2: DFQATT and SNEGSKA (reference sequence). The CDR3 is 14 residues long. The CDR3 protein is CSAGWTGHWYEQYF. The CDR3 DNA is TGCAGTGCTGGATGGACAGGCCATTGGTACGAGCAGTACTTC.

This clonotype turned up a few times. This chain links TRBV4-3 with TRBJ2-5; 9 bases map to TRBD2. V shed 0 bases, J shed 4 bases, and the junction held 3 bases outside the gene matches. Germline V gene sequence: CDR1 LGHNA, CDR2 YSLEER. The CDR3 runs to 15 residues. The CDR3 sequence is CASSQDAAGGETQYF. DNA of the CDR3: TGCGCCAGCAGCCAAGATGCAGCGGGGGGAGAGACCCAGTACTTC.

This clonotype was seen just once. V usage is TRBV12-3 or TRBV12-4 and J usage is TRBJ2-3; 7 bases agree with TRBD1. The V gene end was trimmed by 4 bases and the J gene end by 3 bases; junction bases not matched to a gene: 7. The CDR3 loop spans 15 amino acids. The CDR3 nucleotides are TGTGCCAGCAGTTCGACAGGGTCAAGAACAGATACGCAGTATTTT. It yields the protein CASSSTGSRTDTQYF.

This clonotype was counted between two and nine times. V gene TRBV20-1 combines with J gene TRBJ2-3; D is uncertain. The CDR3 covers 14 residues. Germline V gives CDR1 DFQATT, CDR2 SNEGSKA (reference sequence). V was trimmed by 6 bases and J by 4 bases, leaving 17 bases between them. The CDR3 loop is CSAVGGAVADTQYF. The CDR3 DNA is TGCAGTGCCGTTGGCGGAGCAGTGGCAGATACGCAGTATTTT.

The rearrangement uses TRBV12-3 or TRBV12-4 and TRBJ1-1, with D perhaps TRBD1 (6 bases). The CDR3 runs to 16 residues. V lost 6 bases and J lost 3, with 20 bases in between. The CDR3 reads CASREGGGVGHTEAFF. In nucleotides, the CDR3 is TGTGCCAGCAGGGAAGGGGGGGGCGTGGGGCACACTGAAGCTTTCTTT.

This rearrangement joins TRBV7-2 to TRBJ2-5; D gene unclear. Deletions cut 4 bases from V and 5 bases from J, with 11 bases between. This CDR3 has 13 residues. Germline-derived CDR1 and CDR2 are SGHTA and FQGNSA. CDR3: CASSSRAGETQYF. CDR3 nucleotide sequence: TGTGCCAGCAGCTCCCGGGCCGGGGAGACCCAGTACTTC.

This rearrangement joins TRBV20-1 to TRBJ1-6; 7 nucleotides match TRBD1. This CDR3 is built from 16 residues. Germline CDR1 DFQATT, CDR2 SNEGSKA (reference sequence). V trimming: 3 bases; J trimming: 5 bases; junction bases outside the gene matches: 10. Here the CDR3 reads CSASMGQPKHNSPLHF. CDR3 nucleotides: TGCAGTGCTAGCATGGGACAGCCAAAACATAATTCACCCCTCCACTTT.